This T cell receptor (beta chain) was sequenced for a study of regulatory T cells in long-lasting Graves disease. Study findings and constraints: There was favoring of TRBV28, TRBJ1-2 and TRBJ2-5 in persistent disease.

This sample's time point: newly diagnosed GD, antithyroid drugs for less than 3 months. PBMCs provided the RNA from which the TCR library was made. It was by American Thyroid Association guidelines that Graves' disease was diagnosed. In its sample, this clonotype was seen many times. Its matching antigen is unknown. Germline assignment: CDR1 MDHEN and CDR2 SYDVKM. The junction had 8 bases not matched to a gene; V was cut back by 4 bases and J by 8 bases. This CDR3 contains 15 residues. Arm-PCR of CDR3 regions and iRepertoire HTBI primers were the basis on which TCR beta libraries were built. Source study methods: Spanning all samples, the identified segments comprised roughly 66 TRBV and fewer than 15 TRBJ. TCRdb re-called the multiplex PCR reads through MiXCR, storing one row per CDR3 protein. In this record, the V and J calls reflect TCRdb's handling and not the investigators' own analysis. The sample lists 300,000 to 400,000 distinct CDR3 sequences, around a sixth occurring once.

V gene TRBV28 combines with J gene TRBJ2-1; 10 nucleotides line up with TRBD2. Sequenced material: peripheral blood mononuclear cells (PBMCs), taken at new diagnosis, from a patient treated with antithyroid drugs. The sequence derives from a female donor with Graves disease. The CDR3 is CASSSPSGRAHEQFF. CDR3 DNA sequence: TGTGCCAGCAGTTCCCCTAGCGGGAGAGCCCATGAGCAGTTCTTC.